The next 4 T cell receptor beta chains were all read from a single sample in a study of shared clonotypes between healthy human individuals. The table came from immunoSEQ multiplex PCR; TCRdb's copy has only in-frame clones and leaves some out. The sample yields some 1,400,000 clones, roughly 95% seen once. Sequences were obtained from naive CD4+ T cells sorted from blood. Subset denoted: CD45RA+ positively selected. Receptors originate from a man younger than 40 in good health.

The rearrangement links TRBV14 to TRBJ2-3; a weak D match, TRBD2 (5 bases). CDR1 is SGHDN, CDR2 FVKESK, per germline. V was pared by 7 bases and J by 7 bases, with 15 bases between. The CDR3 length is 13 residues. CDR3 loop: CASTTIPGNTQYF. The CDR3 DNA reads TGTGCCAGCACCACCATACCGGGAAATACGCAGTATTTT.

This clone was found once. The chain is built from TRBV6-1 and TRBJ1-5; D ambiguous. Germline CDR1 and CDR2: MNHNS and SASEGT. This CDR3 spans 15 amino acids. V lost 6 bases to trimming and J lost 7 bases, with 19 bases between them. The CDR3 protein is CASREPTRAGQPQHF. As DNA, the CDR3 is TGTGCCAGCAGAGAACCTACACGGGCCGGGCAGCCCCAGCATTTT.

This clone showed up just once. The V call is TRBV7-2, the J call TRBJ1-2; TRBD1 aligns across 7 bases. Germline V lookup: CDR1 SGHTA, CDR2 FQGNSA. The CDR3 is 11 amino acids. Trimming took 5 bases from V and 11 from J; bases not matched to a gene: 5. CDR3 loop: CASSPRDRYTF. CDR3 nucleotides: TGTGCCAGCAGCCCGCGGGACAGATACACCTTC.

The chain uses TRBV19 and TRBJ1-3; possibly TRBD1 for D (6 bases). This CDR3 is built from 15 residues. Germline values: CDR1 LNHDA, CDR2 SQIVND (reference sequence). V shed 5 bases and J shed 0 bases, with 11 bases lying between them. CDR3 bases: TGTGCCAGTAGTGCGACAGGCGGCTCTGGAAACACCATATATTTT. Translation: CASSATGGSGNTIYF. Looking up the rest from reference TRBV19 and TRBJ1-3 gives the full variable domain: DGGITQSPKYLFRKEGQNVTLSCEQNLNHDAMYWYRQDPGQGLRLIYYSQIVNDFQKGDIAEGYSVSREKKESFPLTVTSAQKNPTAFYLCASSATGGSGNTIYFGEGSWLTVV.